This T cell receptor beta chain stems from a study of metastatic and nonmetastatic thyroid tumors. Whole-study context: Malignant and benign thyroid patients had repertoires compared in peripheral blood and tumor or nodule tissue.

Original data processing: A distant-metastasis classifier for papillary thyroid cancer was built using CDR3 differences across clinicopathological groups. From the PCR reads, TCRdb re-called clones with MiXCR. The authors' filters were not applied to this entry. The profile covers around 61,000 clones, with more than 25% appearing a single time and approximately 15% taken by the ten largest. General study findings and limits: Significantly greater TCR beta diversity was reportedly found in malignant thyroid tumors than in benign nodules (in blood and tumor).

This clone was counted only a few times. Its cognate antigen is unknown. Prior to thyroid surgery, none of the patients had received any treatment. Sequenced input: blood. This clonotype was sampled from a female donor with papillary thyroid cancer or a benign thyroid nodule (not recorded which). Some clones in this sample may be carry-over from other donors' samples.

CDR3 coding DNA: TGTGCCAGCAGTTACGGACACGGCCCTAACTGTAGTGGATCATACGAGCAGTACTTC. Translating it yields CASSYGHGPNCSGSYEQYF. The rearrangement uses TRBV6-7 and TRBJ2-7, with D perhaps TRBD1 (5 bases). TRBV6-7 qualifies as an ORF whose function is uncertain. Between the trimmed V and J ends, which lost 2 bases and 4 bases, there was a span of 27 bases. The length of the CDR3 is 19 residues.